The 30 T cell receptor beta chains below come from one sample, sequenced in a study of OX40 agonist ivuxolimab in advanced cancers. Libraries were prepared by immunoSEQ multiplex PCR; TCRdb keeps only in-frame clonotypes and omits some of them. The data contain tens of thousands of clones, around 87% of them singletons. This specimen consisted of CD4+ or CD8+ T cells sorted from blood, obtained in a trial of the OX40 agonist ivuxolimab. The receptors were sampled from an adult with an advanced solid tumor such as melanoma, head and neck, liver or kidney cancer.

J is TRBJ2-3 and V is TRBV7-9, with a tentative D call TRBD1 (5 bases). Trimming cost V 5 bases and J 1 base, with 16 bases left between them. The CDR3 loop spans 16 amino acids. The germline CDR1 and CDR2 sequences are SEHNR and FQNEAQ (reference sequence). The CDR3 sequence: CASSPLLPRGTDTQYF. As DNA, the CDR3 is TGTGCCAGCAGCCCCTTACTGCCCAGGGGCACAGATACGCAGTATTTT.

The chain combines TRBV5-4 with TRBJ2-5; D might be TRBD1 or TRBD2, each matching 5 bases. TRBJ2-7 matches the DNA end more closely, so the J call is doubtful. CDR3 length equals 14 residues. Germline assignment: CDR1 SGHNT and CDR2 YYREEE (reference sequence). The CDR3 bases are TGTGCCAGCCGCCCTTGGGACGCTTCCTACGAGCAGTACTTC. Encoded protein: CASRPWDASYEQYF.

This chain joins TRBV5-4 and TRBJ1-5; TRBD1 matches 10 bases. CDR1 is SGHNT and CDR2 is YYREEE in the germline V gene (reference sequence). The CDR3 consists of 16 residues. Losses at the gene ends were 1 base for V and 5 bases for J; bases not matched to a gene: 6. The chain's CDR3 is CASSLMGQGKDQPQHF. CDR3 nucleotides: TGTGCCAGCAGCTTGATGGGACAGGGGAAGGATCAGCCCCAGCATTTT.

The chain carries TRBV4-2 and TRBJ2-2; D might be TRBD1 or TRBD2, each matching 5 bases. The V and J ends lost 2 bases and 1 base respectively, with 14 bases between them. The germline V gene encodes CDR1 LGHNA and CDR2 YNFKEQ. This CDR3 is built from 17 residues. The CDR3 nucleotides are TGTGCCAGCAGCCAAACTAGGAACACAGGGAACACCGGGGAGCTGTTTTTT. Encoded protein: CASSQTRNTGNTGELFF.

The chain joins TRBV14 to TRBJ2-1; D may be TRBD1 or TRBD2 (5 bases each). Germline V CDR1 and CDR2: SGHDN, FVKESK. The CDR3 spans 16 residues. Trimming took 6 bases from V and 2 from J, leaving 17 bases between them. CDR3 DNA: TGTGCCAGCAGTCCCCTCCGGGACGCCCCCTACAATGAGCAGTTCTTC. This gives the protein CASSPLRDAPYNEQFF.

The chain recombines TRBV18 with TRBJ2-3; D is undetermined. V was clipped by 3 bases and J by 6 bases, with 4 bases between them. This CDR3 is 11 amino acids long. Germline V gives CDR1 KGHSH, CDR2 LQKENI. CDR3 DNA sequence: TGTGCCAGCTCACCTGGGGATACGCAGTATTTT. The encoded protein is CASSPGDTQYF.

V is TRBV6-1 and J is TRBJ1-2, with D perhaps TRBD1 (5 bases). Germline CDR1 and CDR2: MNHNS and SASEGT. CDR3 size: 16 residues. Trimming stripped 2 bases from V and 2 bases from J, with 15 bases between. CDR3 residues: CASSELSTGPNYGYTF. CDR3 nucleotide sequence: TGTGCCAGCAGTGAATTATCGACGGGGCCGAACTATGGCTACACCTTC.

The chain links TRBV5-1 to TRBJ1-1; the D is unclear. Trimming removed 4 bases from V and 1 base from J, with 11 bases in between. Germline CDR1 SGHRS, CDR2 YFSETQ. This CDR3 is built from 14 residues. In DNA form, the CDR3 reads TGCGCCAGCAGCGCCAAGTCCGGGAACACTGAAGCTTTCTTT. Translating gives CASSAKSGNTEAFF.

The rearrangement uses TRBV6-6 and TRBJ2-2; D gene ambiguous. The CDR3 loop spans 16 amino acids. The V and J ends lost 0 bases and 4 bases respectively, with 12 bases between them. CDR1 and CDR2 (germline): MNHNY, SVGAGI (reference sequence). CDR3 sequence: CASSYSTGRSTGELFF. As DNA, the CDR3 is TGTGCCAGCAGTTACTCCACTGGCAGATCCACCGGGGAGCTGTTTTTT.

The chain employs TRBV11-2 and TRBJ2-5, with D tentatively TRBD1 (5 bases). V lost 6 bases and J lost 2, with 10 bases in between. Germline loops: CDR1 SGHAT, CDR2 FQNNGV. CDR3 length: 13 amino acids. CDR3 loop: CASSRTLQETQYF. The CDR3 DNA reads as TGTGCCAGCAGTAGGACACTACAAGAGACCCAGTACTTC.

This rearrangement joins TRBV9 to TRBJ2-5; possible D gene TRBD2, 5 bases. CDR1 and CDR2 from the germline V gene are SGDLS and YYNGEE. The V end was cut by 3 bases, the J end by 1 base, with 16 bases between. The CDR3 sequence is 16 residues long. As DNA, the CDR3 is TGTGCCAGCAGCGCCGCCCGAGGTAGCGCCCAAGAGACCCAGTACTTC. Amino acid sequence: CASSAARGSAQETQYF. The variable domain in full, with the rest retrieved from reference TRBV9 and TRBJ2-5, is DSGVTQTPKHLITATGQRVTLRCSPRSGDLSVYWYQQSLDQGLQFLIQYYNGEERAKGNILERFSAQQFPDLHSELNLSSLELGDSALYFCASSAARGSAQETQYFGPGTRLLVL.

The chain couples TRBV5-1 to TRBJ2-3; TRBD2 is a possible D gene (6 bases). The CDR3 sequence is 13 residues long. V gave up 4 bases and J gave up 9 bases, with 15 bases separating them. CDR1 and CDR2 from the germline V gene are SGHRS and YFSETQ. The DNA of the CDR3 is TGCGCCAGCAGCGTGGGTTGGGACTCAACGCAGTATTTT. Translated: CASSVGWDSTQYF.

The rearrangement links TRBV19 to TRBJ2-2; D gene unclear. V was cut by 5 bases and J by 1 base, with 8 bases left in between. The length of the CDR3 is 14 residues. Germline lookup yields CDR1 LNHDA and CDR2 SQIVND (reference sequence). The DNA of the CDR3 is TGTGCCAGTAGTCCCTGGGGGAACACCGGGGAGCTGTTTTTT. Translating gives CASSPWGNTGELFF. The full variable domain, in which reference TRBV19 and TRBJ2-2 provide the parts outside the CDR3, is DGGITQSPKYLFRKEGQNVTLSCEQNLNHDAMYWYRQDPGQGLRLIYYSQIVNDFQKGDIAEGYSVSREKKESFPLTVTSAQKNPTAFYLCASSPWGNTGELFFGEGSRLTVL.

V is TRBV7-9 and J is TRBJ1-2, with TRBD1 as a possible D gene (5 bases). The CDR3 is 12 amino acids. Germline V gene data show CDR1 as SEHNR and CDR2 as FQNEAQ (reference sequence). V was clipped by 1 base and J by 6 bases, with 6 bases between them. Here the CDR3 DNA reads TGTGCCAGCAGCTTAGAGGGGCATGGCTACACCTTC. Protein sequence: CASSLEGHGYTF.

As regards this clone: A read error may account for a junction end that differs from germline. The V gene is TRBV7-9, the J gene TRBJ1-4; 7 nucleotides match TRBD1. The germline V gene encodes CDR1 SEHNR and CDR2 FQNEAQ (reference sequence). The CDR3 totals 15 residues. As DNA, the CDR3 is TGTGCCAGCAACTTAGGGGGCAGGCCCAACGAAAAACTGTTTTTT. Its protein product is CASNLGGRPNEKLFF.

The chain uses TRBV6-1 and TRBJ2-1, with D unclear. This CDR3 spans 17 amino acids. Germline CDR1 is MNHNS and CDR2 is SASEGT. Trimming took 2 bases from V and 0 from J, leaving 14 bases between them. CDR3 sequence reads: CASSEPTSALSYNEQFF. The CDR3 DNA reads TGTGCCAGCAGTGAACCCACTTCTGCCCTCTCCTACAATGAGCAGTTCTTC.

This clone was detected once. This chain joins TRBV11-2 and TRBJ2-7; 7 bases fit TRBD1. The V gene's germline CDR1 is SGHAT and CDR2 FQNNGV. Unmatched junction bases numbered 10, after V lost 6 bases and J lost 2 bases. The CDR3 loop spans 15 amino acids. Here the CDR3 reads CASSQYRGSAYEQYF. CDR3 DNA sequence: TGTGCCAGCAGTCAATACAGGGGTAGCGCCTACGAGCAGTACTTC. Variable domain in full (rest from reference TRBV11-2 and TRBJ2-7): EAGVAQSPRYKIIEKRQSVAFWCNPISGHATLYWYQQILGQGPKLLIQFQNNGVVDDSQLPKDRFSAERLKGVDSTLKIQPAKLEDSAVYLCASSQYRGSAYEQYFGPGTRLTVT.

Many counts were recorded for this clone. The CDR3 DNA is TGTGCCAGTAGCTCCCCTACAGGGGAGAGATCACCCCTCCACTTT. Translating it yields CASSSPTGERSPLHF. The chain is built from TRBV19 and TRBJ1-6; 7 positions agree with TRBD1. Per germline, CDR1 LNHDA and CDR2 SQIVND (reference sequence). The CDR3 is made up of 15 amino acids. J was trimmed by 10 bases and V by 6 bases; bases with no gene match: 12.

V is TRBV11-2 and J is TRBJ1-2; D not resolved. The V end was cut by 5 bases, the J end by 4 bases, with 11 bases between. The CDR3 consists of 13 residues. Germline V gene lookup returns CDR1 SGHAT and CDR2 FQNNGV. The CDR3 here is CASSAQRVYGYTF. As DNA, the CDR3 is TGTGCCAGCAGCGCTCAGCGGGTCTATGGCTACACCTTC.

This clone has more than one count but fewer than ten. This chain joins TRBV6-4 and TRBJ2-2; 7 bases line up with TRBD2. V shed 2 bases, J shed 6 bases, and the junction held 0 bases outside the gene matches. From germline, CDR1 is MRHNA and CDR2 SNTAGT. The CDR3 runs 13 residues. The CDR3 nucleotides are TGTGCCAGCAGTGACCGGGAGGCCGGGGAGCTGTTTTTT. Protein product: CASSDREAGELFF.

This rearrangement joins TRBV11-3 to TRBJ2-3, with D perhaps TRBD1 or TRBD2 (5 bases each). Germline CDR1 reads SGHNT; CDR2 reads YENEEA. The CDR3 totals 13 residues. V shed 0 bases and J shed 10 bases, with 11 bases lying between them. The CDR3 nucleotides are TGTGCCAGCAGCTTAGAGCCGAGGGGTGCGCAGTATTTT. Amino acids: CASSLEPRGAQYF. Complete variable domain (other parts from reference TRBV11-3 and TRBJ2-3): EAGVVQSPRYKIIEKKQPVAFWCNPISGHNTLYWYLQNLGQGPELLIRYENEEAVDDSQLPKDRFSAERLKGVDSTLKIQPAELGDSAVYLCASSLEPRGAQYFGPGTRLTVL.

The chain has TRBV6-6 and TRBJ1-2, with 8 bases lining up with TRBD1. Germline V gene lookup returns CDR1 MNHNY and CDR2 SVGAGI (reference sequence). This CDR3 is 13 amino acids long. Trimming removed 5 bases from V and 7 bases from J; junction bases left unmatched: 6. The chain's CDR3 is CASSPQGEVGYTF. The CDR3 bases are TGTGCCAGCAGTCCACAGGGGGAAGTTGGCTACACCTTC.

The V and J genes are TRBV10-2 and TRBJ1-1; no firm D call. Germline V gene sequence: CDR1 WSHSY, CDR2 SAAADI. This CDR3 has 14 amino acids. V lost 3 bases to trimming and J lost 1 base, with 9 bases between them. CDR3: CASSDYSPNTEAFF. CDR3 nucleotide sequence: TGCGCCAGCAGTGATTACAGCCCGAACACTGAAGCTTTCTTT.

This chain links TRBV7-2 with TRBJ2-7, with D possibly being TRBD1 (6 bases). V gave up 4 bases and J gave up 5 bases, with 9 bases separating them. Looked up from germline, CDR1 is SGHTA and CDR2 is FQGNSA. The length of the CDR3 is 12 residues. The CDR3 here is CASSSQGNEQYF. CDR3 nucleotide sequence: TGTGCCAGCAGCTCCCAGGGGAACGAGCAGTACTTC.

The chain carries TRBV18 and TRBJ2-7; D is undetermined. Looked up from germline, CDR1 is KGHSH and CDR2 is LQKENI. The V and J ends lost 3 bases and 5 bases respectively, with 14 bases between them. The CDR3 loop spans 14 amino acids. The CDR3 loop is CASSPWQEGNEQYF. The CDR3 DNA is TGTGCCAGCTCACCTTGGCAGGAAGGGAACGAGCAGTACTTC. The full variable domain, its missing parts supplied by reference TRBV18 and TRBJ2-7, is NAGVMQNPRHLVRRRGQEARLRCSPMKGHSHVYWYRQLPEEGLKFMVYLQKENIIDESGMPKERFSAEFPKEGPSILRIQQVVRGDSAAYFCASSPWQEGNEQYFGPGTRLTVT.

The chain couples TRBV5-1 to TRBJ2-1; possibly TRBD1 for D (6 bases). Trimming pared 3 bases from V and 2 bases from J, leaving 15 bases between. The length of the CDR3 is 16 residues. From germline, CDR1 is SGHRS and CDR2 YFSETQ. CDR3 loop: CASSSTGTPPYNEQFF. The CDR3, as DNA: TGCGCCAGCAGCTCAACCGGGACACCACCCTACAATGAGCAGTTCTTC.

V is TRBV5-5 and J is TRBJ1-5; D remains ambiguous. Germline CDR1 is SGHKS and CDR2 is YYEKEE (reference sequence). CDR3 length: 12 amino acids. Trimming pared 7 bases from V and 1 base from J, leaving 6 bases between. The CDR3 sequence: CASGESNQPQHF. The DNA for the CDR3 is TGTGCCAGCGGAGAGAGCAATCAGCCCCAGCATTTT.

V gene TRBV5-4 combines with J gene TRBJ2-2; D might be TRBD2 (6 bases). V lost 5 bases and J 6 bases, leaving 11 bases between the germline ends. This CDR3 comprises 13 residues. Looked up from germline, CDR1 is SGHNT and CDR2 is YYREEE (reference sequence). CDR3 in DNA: TGTGCCAGCAGTTCGGGGGATTCCGGGGAGCTGTTTTTT. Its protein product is CASSSGDSGELFF.

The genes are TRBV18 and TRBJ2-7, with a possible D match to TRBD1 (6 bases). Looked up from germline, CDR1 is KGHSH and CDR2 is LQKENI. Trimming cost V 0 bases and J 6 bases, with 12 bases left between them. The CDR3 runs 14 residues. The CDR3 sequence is CASSPPPGASEQYF. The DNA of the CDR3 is TGTGCCAGCTCACCACCTCCAGGGGCGAGCGAGCAGTACTTC.

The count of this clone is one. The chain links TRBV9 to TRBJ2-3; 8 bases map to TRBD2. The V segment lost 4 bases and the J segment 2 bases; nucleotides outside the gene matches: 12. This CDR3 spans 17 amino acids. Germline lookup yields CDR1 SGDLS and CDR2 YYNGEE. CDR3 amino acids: CASSPRDSGANTDTQYF. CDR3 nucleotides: TGTGCCAGCAGCCCCCGGGATAGCGGGGCAAACACAGATACGCAGTATTTT.